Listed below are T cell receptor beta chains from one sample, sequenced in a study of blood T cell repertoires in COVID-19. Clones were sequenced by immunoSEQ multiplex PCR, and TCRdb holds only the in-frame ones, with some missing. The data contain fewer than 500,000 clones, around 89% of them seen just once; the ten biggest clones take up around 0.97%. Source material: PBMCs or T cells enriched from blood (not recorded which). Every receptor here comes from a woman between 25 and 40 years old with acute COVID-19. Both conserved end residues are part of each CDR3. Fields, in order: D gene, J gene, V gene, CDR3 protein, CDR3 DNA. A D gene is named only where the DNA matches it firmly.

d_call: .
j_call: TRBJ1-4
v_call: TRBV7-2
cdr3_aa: CASSPWTASTNEKLFF
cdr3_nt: TGTGCCAGCAGCCCTTGGACAGCCTCAACTAATGAAAAACTGTTTTTT

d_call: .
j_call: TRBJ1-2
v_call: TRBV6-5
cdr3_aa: CASRFRGYYGYTF
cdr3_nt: TGTGCCAGCAGATTCAGGGGTTACTATGGCTACACCTTC

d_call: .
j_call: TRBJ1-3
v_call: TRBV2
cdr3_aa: CASFLGANTIYF
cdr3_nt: TGTGCCAGCTTTTTGGGCGCAAACACCATATATTTT

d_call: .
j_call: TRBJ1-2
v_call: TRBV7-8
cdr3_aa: CASSLGPGPYGYTF
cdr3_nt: TGTGCCAGCAGCTTAGGTCCAGGTCCTTATGGCTACACCTTC

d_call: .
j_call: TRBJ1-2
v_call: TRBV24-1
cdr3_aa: CATSDVGQGNYGYTF
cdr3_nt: TGTGCCACCAGTGATGTCGGCCAGGGGAACTATGGCTACACCTTC

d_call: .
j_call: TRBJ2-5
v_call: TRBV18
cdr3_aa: CASSPPRDKETQYF
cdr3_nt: TGTGCCAGCTCACCACCCCGGGACAAAGAGACCCAGTACTTC

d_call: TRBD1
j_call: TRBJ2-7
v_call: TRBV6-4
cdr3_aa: CASSDTVFTGVSEQYF
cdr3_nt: TGTGCCAGCAGTGACACCGTTTTTACAGGGGTCAGCGAGCAGTACTTC

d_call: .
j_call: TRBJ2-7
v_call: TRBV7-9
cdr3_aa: CASSLAGQSYEQYF
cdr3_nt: TGTGCCAGCAGCTTAGCTGGACAGAGCTACGAGCAGTACTTC

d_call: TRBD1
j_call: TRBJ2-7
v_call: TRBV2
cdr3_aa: CASSERQGDYEQYF
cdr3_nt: TGTGCCAGCAGTGAACGACAGGGGGACTACGAGCAGTACTTC

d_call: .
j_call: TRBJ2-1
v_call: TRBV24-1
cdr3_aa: CATSDATWESGNEQFF
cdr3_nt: TGTGCCACCAGTGATGCGACATGGGAGAGTGGGAATGAGCAGTTCTTC